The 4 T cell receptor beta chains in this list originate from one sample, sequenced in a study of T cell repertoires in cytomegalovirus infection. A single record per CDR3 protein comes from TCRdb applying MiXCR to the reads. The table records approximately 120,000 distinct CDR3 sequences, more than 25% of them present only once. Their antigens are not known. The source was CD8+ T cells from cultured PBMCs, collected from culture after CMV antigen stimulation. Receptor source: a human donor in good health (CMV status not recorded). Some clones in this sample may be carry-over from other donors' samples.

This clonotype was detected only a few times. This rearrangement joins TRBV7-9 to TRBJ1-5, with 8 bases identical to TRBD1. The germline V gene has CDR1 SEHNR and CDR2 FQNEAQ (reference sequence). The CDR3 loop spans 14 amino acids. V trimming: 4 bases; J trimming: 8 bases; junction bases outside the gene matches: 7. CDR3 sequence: CASSSSTGAKPQHF. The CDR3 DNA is TGTGCCAGCAGCTCCTCGACAGGGGCAAAGCCCCAGCATTTT.

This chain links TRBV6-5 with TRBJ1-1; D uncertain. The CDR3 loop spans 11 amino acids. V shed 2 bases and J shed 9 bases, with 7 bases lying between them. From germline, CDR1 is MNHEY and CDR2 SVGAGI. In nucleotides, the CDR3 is TGTGCCAGCAGTTACGCGGATAAAGCTTTCTTT. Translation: CASSYADKAFF.

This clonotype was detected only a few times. The CDR3 nucleotides are TGTGCCAGCAGCCCAAAAGCGACAGGGCTGGAAGAGACCCAGTACTTC. Amino acids: CASSPKATGLEETQYF. The rearrangement joins TRBV7-6 to TRBJ2-5; 7 bases are shared with TRBD1. Germline CDR1 reads SGHVS; CDR2 reads FNYEAQ. The junction had 12 bases not matched to a gene; V was cut back by 5 bases and J by 3 bases. This CDR3 is built from 16 residues.

This CDR3 reads CASTPGAITEAFF. CDR3 coding DNA: TGTGCCAGTACACCGGGGGCAATCACTGAAGCTTTCTTT. The chain employs TRBV19 and TRBJ1-1, with a weak D call TRBD1 (6 bases). The CDR3 sequence is 13 residues long. Trimming stripped 7 bases from V and 4 bases from J, with 13 bases between. Germline CDR1 reads LNHDA; CDR2 reads SQIVND (reference sequence).